This T cell receptor beta chain comes out of a study of blood T cell repertoires in COVID-19. Study-wide background: The samples span acute and convalescent COVID-19 from the United States, Italy and Spain. Sources were T cells, B-cell-depleted T cells, or PBMCs; the material itself was cDNA or gDNA.

The V gene end was trimmed by 5 bases and the J gene end by 7 bases; junction bases not matched to a gene: 8. Germline V gives CDR1 SEHNR, CDR2 FQNEAQ (reference sequence). The CDR3 has 14 amino acids. Study processing details: Scientists estimated how many nucleated cells there were by amplifying reference gene primers. Sequencing used immunoSEQ multiplex PCR; TCRdb keeps in-frame clones, though not all of them. The DNA was the basis for D and trimming; V, J and clone size are from that table. The table has about 98,000 clones, more than 65% seen once; the top ten hold 9.5% to 12%. The chain uses TRBV7-9 and TRBJ1-2; 9 bases align to TRBD1. Input material: peripheral blood. This clonotype was sampled from a woman older than 75 with acute or convalescent COVID-19. The CDR3 coding sequence is TGTGCCAGCAGCCCGCAAACAGGGGGCGGTGGCTACACCTTC. Its translation is CASSPQTGGGGYTF.